A selection of T cell receptor beta chains follows, all from one sample in a study of identical twins. TCRdb re-analysed the 5' RACE reads in MiXCR, keeping a single row per CDR3 protein. This repertoire shows about 220,000 distinct CDR3 sequences, 6% to 9% found once; its top ten account for roughly 2%. Another study also made use of these data, one on yellow fever vaccine responses in identical twins.

What was sequenced was memory (CD45RO+) T cells sorted from blood. Receptor source: a woman younger than 35 in good health. CDR3s include the opening cysteine and the closing phenylalanine or tryptophan. A D gene is named only where the DNA matches it firmly. Some rows mark clone size as missing; the rest say once, few, many or name a class of expanded clone.

clone size,D gene,J gene,V gene,CDR3 DNA,CDR3 protein
NA,NA,TRBJ2-3,TRBV20-1,TGCAGTGCTGGGACGGCAGATACGCAGTATTTT,CSAGTADTQYF
many,NA,TRBJ2-1,TRBV7-3,TGTGCCAGCAGCTTAATTCTAGGCACCTACAATGAGCAGTTCTTC,CASSLILGTYNEQFF
many,NA,TRBJ1-5,TRBV6-4,TGTGCCAGCAGTGAAGGAGCAAATCAGCCCCAGCATTTT,CASSEGANQPQHF
many,TRBD1,TRBJ2-2,TRBV5-1,TGCGCCAGCAACCACGGACAGGGAATCACCGGGGAGCTGTTTTTT,CASNHGQGITGELFF
NA,TRBD2,TRBJ2-3,TRBV28,TGTGCCAGCAGTTCCGCCGCTAGCGGCAGCACAGATACGCAGTATTTT,CASSSAASGSTDTQYF
few,NA,TRBJ1-6,TRBV7-9,TGTGCCAGCAGCTTATACCGGGACATAGGTTCACCCCTCCACTTT,CASSLYRDIGSPLHF
few,TRBD2,TRBJ2-5,TRBV5-6,TGTGCCAGCAGCAAGGGGACTAGCGGCCAAGAGACCCAGTACTTC,CASSKGTSGQETQYF
many,NA,TRBJ2-4,TRBV20-1,TGCAGTGTCGGGGATCTAGCCAAAAACATTCAGTACTTC,CSVGDLAKNIQYF
NA,NA,TRBJ2-7,TRBV28,TGTGCCAGCAGCAGAGGATTCTACGAGCAGTACTTC,CASSRGFYEQYF
many,NA,TRBJ2-7,TRBV28,TGTGCCAGCAGTTTAGCCCGTCGGAACGAGCAGTACTTC,CASSLARRNEQYF
few,TRBD2,TRBJ2-1,TRBV6-4,TGTGCCAGCAGTGTTGGGGGGGATTCTTACAATGAGCAGTTCTTC,CASSVGGDSYNEQFF
many,NA,TRBJ1-6,TRBV7-9,TGTGCCAGCAGTTCCGGACAAGATAATTCACCCCTCCACTTT,CASSSGQDNSPLHF
many,NA,TRBJ2-2,TRBV4-3,TGCGCCAGCAGGGTCACGGGACCGGGTACCGGGGAGCTGTTTTTT,CASRVTGPGTGELFF
few,TRBD1,TRBJ2-7,TRBV28,TGTGCCAGCAGTAGACTGACCCAGGGGGCGTGGGGATTATACGAGCAGTACTTC,CASSRLTQGAWGLYEQYF
many,NA,TRBJ2-2,TRBV20-1,TGCAGTGCTAGACCCGGACATAACACCGGGGAGCTGTTTTTT,CSARPGHNTGELFF
many,TRBD2,TRBJ2-3,TRBV20-1,TGCAGTGCTAGCGCCAGGGGGACTAGCGGCACAGATACGCAGTATTTT,CSASARGTSGTDTQYF
NA,TRBD1,TRBJ1-2,TRBV29-1,TGCAGCGTTGTCACCGGGACAGTTAACTATGGCTACACCTTC,CSVVTGTVNYGYTF
few,NA,TRBJ1-5,TRBV6-2/TRBV6-3,TGTGCCAGCAAACCGACAGAAAAGGGCAATCAGCCCCAGCATTTT,CASKPTEKGNQPQHF
many,NA,TRBJ2-7,TRBV5-1,TGCGCCAGCAGCCCGGGTTGGAGGAGGGAGGAGGAGCAGTACTTC,CASSPGWRREEEQYF
many,NA,TRBJ2-5,TRBV28,TGTGCCAGCAGTCGGGACTTCCAAGAGACCCAGTACTTC,CASSRDFQETQYF
NA,NA,TRBJ2-2,TRBV5-5,TGTGCCAGCAGCAGGAGTGGGAAGACGAACACCGGGGAGCTGTTTTTT,CASSRSGKTNTGELFF
NA,NA,TRBJ2-1,TRBV15,TGTGCCACCAGCAGAGATCAGTTCTGGAATGAGCAGTTCTTC,CATSRDQFWNEQFF
few,NA,TRBJ2-4,TRBV7-9,TGTGCCAGCAGCTCGACGGATACGGTAGCCAAAAACATTCAGTACTTC,CASSSTDTVAKNIQYF